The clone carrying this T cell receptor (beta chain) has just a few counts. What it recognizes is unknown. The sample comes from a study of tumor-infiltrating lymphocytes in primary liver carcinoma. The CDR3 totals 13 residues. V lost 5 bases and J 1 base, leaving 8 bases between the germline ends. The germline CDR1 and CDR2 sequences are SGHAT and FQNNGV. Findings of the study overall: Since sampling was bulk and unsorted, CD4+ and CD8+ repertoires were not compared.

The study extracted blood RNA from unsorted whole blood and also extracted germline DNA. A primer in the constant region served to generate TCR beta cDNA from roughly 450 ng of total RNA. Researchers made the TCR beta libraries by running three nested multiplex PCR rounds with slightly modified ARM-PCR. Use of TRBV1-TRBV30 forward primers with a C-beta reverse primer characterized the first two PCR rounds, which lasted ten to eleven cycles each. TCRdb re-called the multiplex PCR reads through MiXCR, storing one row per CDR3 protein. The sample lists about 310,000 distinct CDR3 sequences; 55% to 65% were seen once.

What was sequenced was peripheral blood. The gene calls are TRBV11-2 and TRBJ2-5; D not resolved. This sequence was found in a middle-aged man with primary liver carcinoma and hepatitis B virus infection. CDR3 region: CASSRAPQETQYF. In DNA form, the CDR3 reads TGTGCCAGCAGCCGGGCGCCCCAAGAGACCCAGTACTTC.